The 32 T cell receptor beta chains presented below share a single source sample, sequenced in a study of cytomegalovirus exposure and HLA in healthy donors. The PCR used 60 Vbeta and 13 Jbeta primers. The data were produced by immunoSEQ multiplex PCR, yet TCRdb's version contains in-frame clones alone and is incomplete. The table has about 200,000 clones, roughly four fifths seen once; the top ten hold about 1.8%. What was sequenced was PBMCs. The receptors come from a man aged 18 to 30 in good health and CMV-seronegative.

The V call is TRBV11-3, the J call TRBJ2-5; 9 nucleotides match TRBD2. The DNA end is a closer match to TRBJ2-7, so the J assignment may be wrong. CDR1 and CDR2 (germline): SGHNT, YENEEA. The CDR3 contains 17 residues. CDR3 sequence (DNA): TGTGCCAGCAGCTTAGGCGGGCTAGCGGGACTTCCCTACGAGCAGTACTTC. Translating it yields CASSLGGLAGLPYEQYF.

The CDR3 region has the DNA TGTGCCAGCAGCGACGGGACTAGCGGGAGTAGGCTCTACGAGCAGTACTTC. This translates into CASSDGTSGSRLYEQYF. The V call is TRBV5-4, the J call TRBJ2-5; the match to TRBD2 covers 14 bases. The J call may not be correct, given that the DNA end is closer to TRBJ2-7. This CDR3 contains 17 residues. Germline lookup yields CDR1 SGHNT and CDR2 YYREEE (reference sequence).

The chain recombines TRBV5-6 with TRBJ2-1, with 7 bases fitting TRBD2. With 2 bases clipped from V and 3 bases from J, the junction kept 2 bases outside the gene matches. The CDR3 runs to 14 residues. CDR1 is SGHDT and CDR2 is YYEEEE in the germline V gene. The CDR3 DNA sequence: TGTGCCAGCAGCTTCGGGACTATCTACAATGAGCAGTTCTTC. As protein: CASSFGTIYNEQFF.

The gene calls are TRBV6-5 and TRBJ1-2, with 7 bases matching TRBD1. CDR3 length equals 13 residues. The germline CDR1 and CDR2 sequences are MNHEY and SVGAGI. Germline trimming cut 3 bases from V and 6 bases from J; bases unmatched to any gene: 4. The CDR3 sequence is CASSYRRGDGYTF. CDR3 nucleotides: TGTGCCAGCAGTTATCGCAGGGGGGATGGCTACACCTTC.

As to this clone: At one of its ends the junction is not consistent with the germline gene, which may arise from a read error. The genes are TRBV7-7 and TRBJ2-1; TRBD2 matches at 7 bases. Germline values: CDR1 SSHAT, CDR2 FNYEAQ (reference sequence). The CDR3 has 16 residues. CDR3 nucleotides: TGTGCTAGCATCCGGCTGGGCGGGAGCTCCTACAATGAGCAGTTCTTC. Protein sequence: CASIRLGGSSYNEQFF.

This rearrangement joins TRBV10-3 to TRBJ2-7, with D perhaps matching TRBD2 (6 bases). CDR3 length: 14 amino acids. Between the trimmed V and J ends, which lost 4 bases and 2 bases, there was a span of 12 bases. The germline CDR1 and CDR2 sequences are ENHRY and SYGVKD. CDR3 nucleotide sequence: TGTGCCATCAGTGGGGCGGAGCGGGCCTACGAGCAGTACTTC. Its protein is CAISGAERAYEQYF.

The chain combines TRBV28 with TRBJ2-3, with 11 positions matching TRBD2. V dropped 4 bases and J dropped 2; count of bases not matched to a gene: 5. Germline V gene sequence: CDR1 MDHEN, CDR2 SYDVKM. This CDR3 is 16 amino acids long. The CDR3 reads CASSSYSGRDTDTQYF. In nucleotides, the CDR3 is TGTGCCAGCAGTTCGTATAGCGGGAGGGACACAGATACGCAGTATTTT.

The chain links TRBV14 to TRBJ2-1; 8 bases fit TRBD2. The CDR3 sequence is 14 residues long. The germline V gene has CDR1 SGHDN and CDR2 FVKESK. J lost 3 bases, V lost 2 bases, and 0 bases had no gene match. The CDR3, as DNA: TGTGCCAGCAGCCAACGGGGGGGCTACAATGAGCAGTTCTTC. Its translation is CASSQRGGYNEQFF.

The chain combines TRBV11-3 with TRBJ2-1; TRBD2 matches 13 bases. The germline V gene has CDR1 SGHNT and CDR2 YENEEA. Germline trimming cut 5 bases from V and 10 bases from J; bases unmatched to any gene: 8. The CDR3 extends over 15 amino acids. The CDR3 DNA reads as TGTGCCAGCAGCCCACTAGCGGGGGGGCCGCTCGAGCAGTTCTTC. Protein: CASSPLAGGPLEQFF.

The J gene is TRBJ2-7, the V gene TRBV5-6, with 8 bases matching TRBD1. The CDR3 sequence is 13 residues long. The junction had 1 base not matched to a gene; V was cut back by 2 bases and J by 3 bases. Germline lookup yields CDR1 SGHDT and CDR2 YYEEEE. CDR3 DNA sequence: TGTGCCAGCAGCTTCACAGGGGGCTACGAGCAGTACTTC. It specifies CASSFTGGYEQYF.

This rearrangement joins TRBV7-2 to TRBJ1-5; D is unresolved. Germline values: CDR1 SGHTA, CDR2 FQGNSA. The CDR3 has 13 residues. V lost 5 bases and J 5 bases, leaving 10 bases between the germline ends. The CDR3 region is CASSPRRDQPQHF. In DNA form, the CDR3 reads TGTGCCAGCAGCCCTAGACGAGATCAGCCCCAGCATTTT.

V is TRBV29-1 and J is TRBJ1-6, with 8 bases identical to TRBD1. V dropped 6 bases and J dropped 5; count of bases not matched to a gene: 3. There are 13 residues in the CDR3. Germline CDR1 and CDR2: SQVTM and ANQGSEA. CDR3 residues: CSVGQGNNSPLHF. The CDR3 DNA follows: TGCAGCGTCGGACAGGGTAATAATTCACCCCTCCACTTT.

This clone has more than one count but fewer than ten. Written as DNA, the CDR3 is TGTGCCAGCAGTGCTCGCTGGCGCGGGAGGCCCACAGATACGCAGTATTTT. This gives the protein CASSARWRGRPTDTQYF. The rearrangement joins TRBV6-1 to TRBJ2-3; TRBD2 agrees at 8 bases. CDR1 MNHNS and CDR2 SASEGT come from the germline V gene. With V trimmed by 4 bases and J by 2 bases, 11 bases remained unmatched. The CDR3 is made up of 17 amino acids.

V gene TRBV6-1 combines with J gene TRBJ2-3, with D possibly TRBD1 on 6 matching bases. CDR1 MNHNS and CDR2 SASEGT come from the germline V gene. The CDR3 consists of 14 residues. Deletions cut 7 bases from V and 2 bases from J, with 13 bases between. Here the CDR3 DNA reads TGTGCCAGCACTTCGGGACACATCACAGATACGCAGTATTTT. It specifies CASTSGHITDTQYF.

The chain recombines TRBV12-2 with TRBJ2-3; the table's D call, TRBD2, has no DNA check behind it. TRBV12-2 is given as a pseudogene. The length of the CDR3 is 16 residues. The CDR3 here is CASRQGGLAANDTQYF. DNA for the CDR3: TGTGCAAGTCGCCAGGGGGGACTAGCGGCCAATGATACGCAGTATTTT.

This clone was seen only once. The chain uses TRBV2 and TRBJ1-4, with D unclear. This CDR3 spans 16 amino acids. Germline CDR1 SNHLY, CDR2 FYNNEI. V lost 3 bases to trimming and J lost 2 bases, with 13 bases between them. CDR3 sequence reads: CASSEARAATNEKLFF. Here the CDR3 DNA reads TGTGCCAGCAGTGAGGCGAGGGCGGCCACTAATGAAAAACTGTTTTTT. Supplemented by reference TRBV2 and TRBJ1-4, the full variable domain reads EPEVTQTPSHQVTQMGQEVILRCVPISNHLYFYWYRQILGQKVEFLVSFYNNEISEKSEIFDDQFSVERPDGSNFTLKIRSTKLEDSAMYFCASSEARAATNEKLFFGSGTQLSVL.

The chain joins TRBV14 to TRBJ2-2; D is perhaps TRBD2 (5 bases). CDR3 size: 15 residues. Trimming stripped 4 bases from V and 4 bases from J, with 13 bases between. The germline V gene encodes CDR1 SGHDN and CDR2 FVKESK. The chain's CDR3 is CASSPFEGATGELFF. In nucleotides, the CDR3 is TGTGCCAGCAGCCCGTTTGAGGGTGCCACCGGGGAGCTGTTTTTT.

This clone appeared once. The chain links TRBV6-5 to TRBJ2-7, with D possibly matching TRBD1 (5 bases). Trimming pared 0 bases from V and 6 bases from J, leaving 15 bases between. The CDR3 has 15 amino acids. Germline CDR1 reads MNHEY; CDR2 reads SVGAGI. DNA for the CDR3: TGTGCCAGCAGTTACTCTTCGACAGTCACCCTCGAGCAGTACTTC. Translated, it gives CASSYSSTVTLEQYF.

CDR3 in amino acids: CASSLVAGVREQYF. The CDR3 DNA follows: TGCGCCAGCAGCTTGGTAGCGGGGGTCCGCGAGCAGTACTTC. The V call is TRBV5-1, the J call TRBJ2-7; 9 positions match TRBD2. This CDR3 region has 14 residues. Germline CDR1 reads SGHRS; CDR2 reads YFSETQ. V shed 0 bases, J shed 6 bases, and the junction held 4 bases outside the gene matches.

About this clone itself: A read error may produce the germline difference seen at one junction end. The rearrangement joins TRBV7-7 to TRBJ2-2; D is possibly TRBD2 (5 bases). CDR3 size: 16 residues. Germline CDR1 and CDR2: SSHAT and FNYEAQ (reference sequence). The CDR3 coding sequence is TGTGCTAGCAGCTCCGGATCAGGAGGGAACACCGGGGAGCTGTTTTTT. It encodes CASSSGSGGNTGELFF.

This chain connects TRBV5-1 to TRBJ2-5; D is ambiguous. This CDR3 is built from 14 residues. Germline V gene lookup returns CDR1 SGHRS and CDR2 YFSETQ. Trimming stripped 5 bases from V and 4 bases from J, with 15 bases between. CDR3 region: CASRQPAAGETQYF. The CDR3 DNA follows: TGCGCCAGCAGACAGCCCGCCGCTGGAGAGACCCAGTACTTC.

CDR3 sequence: CASSEGAGNQPQHF. CDR3 in DNA: TGCGCCAGCAGCGAGGGGGCCGGTAATCAGCCCCAGCATTTT. The chain uses TRBV5-1 and TRBJ1-5, with 7 bases aligning to TRBD1. Germline V CDR1 and CDR2: SGHRS, YFSETQ. The CDR3 is 14 residues long. V shed 4 bases, J shed 4 bases, and the junction held 5 bases outside the gene matches.

The chain uses TRBV19 and TRBJ2-1; 7 positions match TRBD1. The CDR3 is 14 residues long. Losses at the gene ends were 8 bases for V and 7 bases for J; bases not matched to a gene: 11. Germline V lookup: CDR1 LNHDA, CDR2 SQIVND (reference sequence). The CDR3 DNA reads TGTGCCAGTCAATTCGAACAGGGGAAGAATGAGCAGTTCTTC. Protein product: CASQFEQGKNEQFF.

The chain couples TRBV19 to TRBJ2-5; TRBD1 agrees at 8 bases. J was trimmed by 2 bases and V by 7 bases; bases with no gene match: 12. This CDR3 contains 16 residues. The V gene's germline CDR1 is LNHDA and CDR2 SQIVND (reference sequence). The CDR3 spells CASKSGTGPVQETQYF. CDR3 DNA: TGTGCCAGTAAAAGTGGGACAGGCCCCGTTCAAGAGACCCAGTACTTC.

The V gene is TRBV19, the J gene TRBJ1-4; 7 bases are shared with TRBD1. The V segment lost 3 bases and the J segment 8 bases; nucleotides outside the gene matches: 3. This CDR3 region has 13 residues. CDR1 and CDR2 from the germline V gene are LNHDA and SQIVND (reference sequence). The CDR3 sequence is CASSITGEEKLFF. The CDR3 DNA sequence: TGTGCCAGTAGTATCACAGGGGAAGAAAAACTGTTTTTT.

The chain carries TRBV7-3 and TRBJ2-1; D remains unclear. The V gene lost 2 bases and the J gene lost 1 base, with 9 bases spanning the gap. This CDR3 has 15 amino acids. Looked up from germline, CDR1 is SGHTA and CDR2 is FQGTGA. In DNA, the CDR3 is TGTGCCAGCAGCTTACCTGCGGAATCCTACAATGAGCAGTTCTTC. Protein product: CASSLPAESYNEQFF.

The CDR3 bases are TGCGCCAATAGGACTAGCGGGAGCTACAATGAGCAGTTCTTC. Translation gives CANRTSGSYNEQFF. V usage is TRBV4-3 and J usage is TRBJ2-1; 13 bases are a match to TRBD2. V lost 10 bases, J lost 3 bases, and 3 bases stayed unmatched. The germline CDR1 and CDR2 sequences are LGHNA and YSLEER. The CDR3 has 14 amino acids.

The chain carries TRBV28 and TRBJ2-7; 8 nucleotides agree with TRBD1. Germline V gene lookup returns CDR1 MDHEN and CDR2 SYDVKM. V lost 8 bases to trimming and J lost 2 bases; unmatched junction nucleotides: 5. The CDR3 has 13 amino acids. CDR3 sequence (DNA): TGTGCCAGCCGGGGACAGGCTACCTACGAGCAGTACTTC. Protein: CASRGQATYEQYF. The whole variable domain, remainder taken from reference TRBV28 and TRBJ2-7, is DVKVTQSSRYLVKRTGEKVFLECVQDMDHENMFWYRQDPGLGLRLIYFSYDVKMKEKGDIPEGYSVSREKKERFSLILESASTNQTSMYLCASRGQATYEQYFGPGTRLTVT.

The rearrangement uses TRBV6-5 and TRBJ2-1; D not certain. CDR1 MNHEY and CDR2 SVGAGI come from the germline V gene. V was shortened by 0 bases and J by 1 base, with 7 bases between the two germline ends. There are 15 residues in the CDR3. This CDR3 is CASSYSPGSYNEQFF. CDR3 nucleotides: TGTGCCAGCAGTTACTCCCCCGGTTCCTACAATGAGCAGTTCTTC.

This clone was counted at least ten times. This chain joins TRBV11-2 and TRBJ1-2, with no clear D. V gave up 1 base and J gave up 4 bases, with 10 bases separating them. Per germline, CDR1 SGHAT and CDR2 FQNNGV. The CDR3 is 14 amino acids. The DNA for the CDR3 is TGTGCCAGCAGCTTAGGGGGAGAGTCCTATGGCTACACCTTC. Amino acid sequence: CASSLGGESYGYTF.

V and J are TRBV25-1 and TRBJ1-2; TRBD1 agrees at 10 bases. The CDR3 sequence is 16 residues long. From germline, CDR1 is MGHDK and CDR2 SYGVNS. The J segment lost 7 bases and the V segment lost 1 base, leaving 9 bases of the junction unmatched. The CDR3: CASSEWGPGQGFGYTF. The CDR3 nucleotides read TGTGCCAGCAGTGAATGGGGCCCGGGACAGGGGTTTGGCTACACCTTC.

The chain recombines TRBV9 with TRBJ1-2, with 9 bases fitting TRBD1. V dropped 5 bases and J dropped 4; count of bases not matched to a gene: 21. CDR3 length: 19 amino acids. Germline V gene data show CDR1 as SGDLS and CDR2 as YYNGEE. CDR3 DNA: TGTGCCAGCAGTCCTCCTTTCGGGACAGGGATATTTAGTAGCTATGGCTACACCTTC. Its translation is CASSPPFGTGIFSSYGYTF.